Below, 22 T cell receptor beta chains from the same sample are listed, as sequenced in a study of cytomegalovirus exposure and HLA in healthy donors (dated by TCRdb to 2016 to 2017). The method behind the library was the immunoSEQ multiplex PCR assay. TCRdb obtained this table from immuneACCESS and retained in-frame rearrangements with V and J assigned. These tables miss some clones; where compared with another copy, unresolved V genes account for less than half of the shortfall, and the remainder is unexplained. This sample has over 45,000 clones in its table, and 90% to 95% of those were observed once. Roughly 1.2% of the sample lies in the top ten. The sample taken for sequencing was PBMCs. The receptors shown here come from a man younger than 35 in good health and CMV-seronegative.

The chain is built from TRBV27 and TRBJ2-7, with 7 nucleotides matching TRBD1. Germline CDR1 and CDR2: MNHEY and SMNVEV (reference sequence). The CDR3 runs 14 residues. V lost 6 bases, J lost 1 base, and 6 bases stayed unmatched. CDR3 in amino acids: CASSADRWSYEQYF. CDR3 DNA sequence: TGTGCCAGCAGCGCGGACAGGTGGTCCTACGAGCAGTACTTC.

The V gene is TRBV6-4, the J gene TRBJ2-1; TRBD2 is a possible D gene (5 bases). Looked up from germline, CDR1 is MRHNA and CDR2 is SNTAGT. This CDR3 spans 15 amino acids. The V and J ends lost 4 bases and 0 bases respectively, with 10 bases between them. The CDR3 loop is CASSAEAASYNEQFF. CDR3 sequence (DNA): TGTGCCAGCAGTGCTGAAGCGGCCTCCTACAATGAGCAGTTCTTC.

The CDR3 DNA sequence: TGTGCCAGCAGCTTAGCGTTAGCGGGAGGGCCTTCGTTTTACGAGCAGTACTTC. It translates to CASSLALAGGPSFYEQYF. The rearrangement joins TRBV7-9 to TRBJ2-7, with 11 bases identical to TRBD2. The length of the CDR3 is 18 residues. V lost 0 bases to trimming and J lost 4 bases; unmatched junction nucleotides: 11. Germline CDR1 and CDR2: SEHNR and FQNEAQ (reference sequence).

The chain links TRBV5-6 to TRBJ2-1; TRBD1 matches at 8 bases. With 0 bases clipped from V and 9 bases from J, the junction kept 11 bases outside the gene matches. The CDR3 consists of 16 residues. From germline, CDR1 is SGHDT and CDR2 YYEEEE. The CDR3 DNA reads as TGTGCCAGCAGCTTGGGGACAGGGTATCGGGCTAGTGAGCAGTTCTTC. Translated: CASSLGTGYRASEQFF.

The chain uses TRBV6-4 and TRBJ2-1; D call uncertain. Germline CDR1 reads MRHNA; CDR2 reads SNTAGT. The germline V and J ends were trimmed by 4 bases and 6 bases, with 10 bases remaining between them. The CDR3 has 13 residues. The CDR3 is CASSGDESNEQFF. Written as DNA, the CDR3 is TGTGCCAGCAGTGGCGATGAGAGCAATGAGCAGTTCTTC.

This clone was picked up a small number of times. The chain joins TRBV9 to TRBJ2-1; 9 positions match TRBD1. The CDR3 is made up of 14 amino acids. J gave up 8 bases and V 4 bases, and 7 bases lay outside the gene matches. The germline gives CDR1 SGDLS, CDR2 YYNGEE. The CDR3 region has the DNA TGTGCCAGCAGCTCGAGGGACAGGGATGATGAGCAGTTCTTC. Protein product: CASSSRDRDDEQFF.

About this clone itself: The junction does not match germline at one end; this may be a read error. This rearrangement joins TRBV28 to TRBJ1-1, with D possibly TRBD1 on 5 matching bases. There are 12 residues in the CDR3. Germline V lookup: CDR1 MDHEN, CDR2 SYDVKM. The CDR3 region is CASSRTGEGTAF. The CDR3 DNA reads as TGTGCCAGCAGTAGAACGGGGGAGGGCACGGCCTTT.

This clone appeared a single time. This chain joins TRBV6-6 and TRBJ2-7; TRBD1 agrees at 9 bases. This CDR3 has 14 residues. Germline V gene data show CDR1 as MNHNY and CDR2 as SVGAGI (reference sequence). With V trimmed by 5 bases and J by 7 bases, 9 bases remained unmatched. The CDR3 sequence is CASSGRDRVREQYF. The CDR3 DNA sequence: TGTGCCAGCAGTGGCCGGGACAGGGTCCGGGAGCAGTACTTC.

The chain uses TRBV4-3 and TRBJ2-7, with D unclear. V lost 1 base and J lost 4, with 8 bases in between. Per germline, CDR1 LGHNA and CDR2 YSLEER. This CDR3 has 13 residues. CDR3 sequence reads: CASSQVLLYEQYF. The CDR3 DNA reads TGCGCCAGCAGCCAAGTACTGTTATACGAGCAGTACTTC.

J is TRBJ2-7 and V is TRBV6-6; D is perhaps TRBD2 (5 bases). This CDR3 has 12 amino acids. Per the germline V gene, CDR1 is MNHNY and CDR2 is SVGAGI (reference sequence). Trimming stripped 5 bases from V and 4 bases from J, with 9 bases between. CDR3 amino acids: CASSPGGYEQYF. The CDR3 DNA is TGTGCCAGCAGTCCCGGAGGATACGAGCAGTACTTC.

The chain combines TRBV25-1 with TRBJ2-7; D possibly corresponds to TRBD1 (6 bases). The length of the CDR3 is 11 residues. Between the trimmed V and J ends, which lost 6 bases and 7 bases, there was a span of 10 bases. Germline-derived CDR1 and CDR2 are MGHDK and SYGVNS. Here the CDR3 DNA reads TGTGCCAGCAGGTGGGGGCGGGAGCAGTACTTC. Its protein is CASRWGREQYF.

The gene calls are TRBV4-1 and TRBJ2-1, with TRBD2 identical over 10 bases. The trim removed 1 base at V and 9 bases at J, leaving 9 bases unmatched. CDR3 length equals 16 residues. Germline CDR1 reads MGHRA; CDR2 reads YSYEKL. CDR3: CASSQGTLAGASEQFF. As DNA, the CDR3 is TGCGCCAGCAGCCAAGGAACTCTAGCGGGAGCTAGTGAGCAGTTCTTC.

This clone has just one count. CDR3 DNA: TGTGCCAGCAGTGGCGGCGGGAGAAGGACAGATACGCAGTATTTT. It translates to CASSGGGRRTDTQYF. This chain connects TRBV2 to TRBJ2-3; 7 positions agree with TRBD2. The germline gives CDR1 SNHLY, CDR2 FYNNEI. The CDR3 extends over 15 amino acids. V dropped 4 bases and J dropped 3; count of bases not matched to a gene: 7.

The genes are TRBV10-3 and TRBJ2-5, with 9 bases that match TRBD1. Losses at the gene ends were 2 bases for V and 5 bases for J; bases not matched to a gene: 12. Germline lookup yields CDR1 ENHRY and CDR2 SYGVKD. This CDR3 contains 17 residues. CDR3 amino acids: CAISEVRGGQGGETQYF. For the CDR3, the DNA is TGTGCCATCAGTGAGGTTCGTGGGGGACAGGGAGGCGAGACCCAGTACTTC.

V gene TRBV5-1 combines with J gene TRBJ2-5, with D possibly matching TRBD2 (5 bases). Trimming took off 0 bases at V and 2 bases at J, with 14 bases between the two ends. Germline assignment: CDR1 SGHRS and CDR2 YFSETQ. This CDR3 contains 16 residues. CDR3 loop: CASSLGAWRGQETQYF. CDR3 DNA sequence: TGCGCCAGCAGCTTGGGGGCTTGGAGAGGGCAAGAGACCCAGTACTTC.

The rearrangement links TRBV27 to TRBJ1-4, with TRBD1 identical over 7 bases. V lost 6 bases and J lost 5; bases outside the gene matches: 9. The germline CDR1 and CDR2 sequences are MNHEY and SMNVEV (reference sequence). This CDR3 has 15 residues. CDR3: CASSPWTGTNEKLFF. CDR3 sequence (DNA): TGTGCCAGCAGCCCCTGGACAGGAACAAATGAAAAACTGTTTTTT.

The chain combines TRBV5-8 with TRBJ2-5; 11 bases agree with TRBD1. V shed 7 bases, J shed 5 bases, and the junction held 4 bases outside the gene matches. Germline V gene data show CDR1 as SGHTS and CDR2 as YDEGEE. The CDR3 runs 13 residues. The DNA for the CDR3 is TGTGCCAGCGGGGGACAGGGGGGTGAGACCCAGTACTTC. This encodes CASGGQGGETQYF.

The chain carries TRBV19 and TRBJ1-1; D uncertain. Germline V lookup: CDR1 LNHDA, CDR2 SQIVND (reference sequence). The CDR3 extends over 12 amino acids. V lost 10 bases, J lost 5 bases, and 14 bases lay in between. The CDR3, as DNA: TGTGCCACCCTTACGAGGGAGACTGAAGCTTTCTTT. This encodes CATLTRETEAFF.

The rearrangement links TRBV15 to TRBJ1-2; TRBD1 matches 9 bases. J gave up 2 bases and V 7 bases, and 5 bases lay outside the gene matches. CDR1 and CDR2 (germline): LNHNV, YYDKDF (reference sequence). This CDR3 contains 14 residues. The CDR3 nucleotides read TGTGCCACCAAGCCGGGACAGGGAAACTATGGCTACACCTTC. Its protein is CATKPGQGNYGYTF. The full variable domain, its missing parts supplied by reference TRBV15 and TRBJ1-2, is DAMVIQNPRYQVTQFGKPVTLSCSQTLNHNVMYWYQQKSSQAPKLLFHYYDKDFNNEADTPDNFQSRRPNTSFCFLDIRSPGLGDTAMYLCATKPGQGNYGYTFGSGTRLTVV.

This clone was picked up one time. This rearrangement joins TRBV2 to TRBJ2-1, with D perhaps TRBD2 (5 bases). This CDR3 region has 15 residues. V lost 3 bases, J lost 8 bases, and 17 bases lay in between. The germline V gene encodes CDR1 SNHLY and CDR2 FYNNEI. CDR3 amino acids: CASSDQSGSLDEQFF. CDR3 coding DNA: TGTGCCAGCAGTGATCAGAGCGGCTCTCTCGATGAGCAGTTCTTC.

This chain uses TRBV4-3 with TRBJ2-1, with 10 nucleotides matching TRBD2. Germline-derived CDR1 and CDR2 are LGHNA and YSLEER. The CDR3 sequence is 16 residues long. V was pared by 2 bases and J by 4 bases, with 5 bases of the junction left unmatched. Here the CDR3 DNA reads TGCGCCAGCAGCCAACAACTAGCGGGATTATACAATGAGCAGTTCTTC. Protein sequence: CASSQQLAGLYNEQFF.

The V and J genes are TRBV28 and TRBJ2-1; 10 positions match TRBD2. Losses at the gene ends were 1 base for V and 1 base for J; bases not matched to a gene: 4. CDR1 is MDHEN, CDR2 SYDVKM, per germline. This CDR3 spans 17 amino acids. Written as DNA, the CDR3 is TGTGCCAGCAGTTTATCGGTGGGACTAGCGTCCTACAATGAGCAGTTCTTC. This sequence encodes CASSLSVGLASYNEQFF.